A selection of T cell receptor beta chains follows, all from one sample in a study of memory CD4+ T cells and cytomegalovirus serostatus. Using immunoSEQ multiplex PCR, the repertoire was profiled, and TCRdb retains in-frame clones only, with some absent. The sample records 35,000 to 45,000 clones, 78% being singletons. Sequenced: memory CD4+ T cells from blood. The receptors were gathered from an adult in good health and CMV-seronegative. Each CDR3 is given with its conserved first and last residue. D genes are given only for firm matches. Expanded clones get a size class; other rows say once, few or many, or leave the size out.

clone size,J gene,D gene,V gene,CDR3 protein,CDR3 DNA
NA,TRBJ2-5,NA,TRBV5-4,CASSLSGKETQYF,TGTGCCAGCAGCTTGTCCGGGAAAGAGACCCAGTACTTC
once,TRBJ1-6,NA,TRBV30,CAWSGGVEGYNSPLHF,TGTGCCTGGAGTGGAGGGGTGGAAGGCTATAATTCACCCCTCCACTTT
NA,TRBJ2-1,TRBD2,TRBV30,CAWSGLALNEQFF,TGTGCCTGGAGTGGACTAGCGCTCAATGAGCAGTTCTTC
NA,TRBJ2-3,NA,TRBV6-4,CASSAVGGSFTDTQYF,TGTGCCAGCAGTGCGGTGGGCGGATCTTTCACAGATACGCAGTATTTT
NA,TRBJ1-1,TRBD1,TRBV4-2,CASSQDFGQGEAFF,TGTGCCAGCAGCCAAGATTTCGGACAGGGGGAAGCTTTCTTT
NA,TRBJ1-1,TRBD1,TRBV10-1,CASSHRGITEAFF,TGCGCCAGCAGCCACAGGGGGATCACTGAAGCTTTCTTT
NA,TRBJ2-7,TRBD1,TRBV19,CASSRRTGPMEGYEQYF,TGTGCCAGTAGTAGGAGGACAGGGCCTATGGAAGGCTACGAGCAGTACTTC
few,TRBJ1-5,NA,TRBV11-2,CASSLDCLLWDQPQHF,TGTGCCAGCAGCTTAGATTGCCTATTGTGGGATCAGCCCCAGCATTTT
NA,TRBJ1-5,NA,TRBV7-8,CASSTTGFSNQPQHF,TGTGCCAGCAGCACGACAGGTTTTAGCAATCAGCCCCAGCATTTT
NA,TRBJ2-1,TRBD1,TRBV18,CASSYGTGREQFF,TGTGCCAGCTCATACGGGACAGGTAGAGAGCAGTTCTTC
NA,TRBJ1-1,NA,TRBV25-1,CATRTNGYGNTEAFF,TGTGCCACCCGGACAAACGGGTACGGGAACACTGAAGCTTTCTTT
NA,TRBJ1-1,NA,TRBV11-2,CASSLRQPRTANTEAFF,TGTGCCAGCAGCTTACGACAACCGAGGACGGCAAACACTGAAGCTTTCTTT
NA,TRBJ2-5,NA,TRBV4-2,CASSQDRPGRSSETQYF,TGTGCCAGCAGCCAAGATCGCCCGGGACGGTCAAGCGAGACCCAGTACTTC
few,TRBJ2-7,NA,TRBV14,CASSQLQGAPYEQYF,TGTGCCAGCAGCCAATTACAGGGAGCGCCCTACGAGCAGTACTTC
few,TRBJ2-7,NA,TRBV5-6,CASSNPGLRNEQYF,TGTGCCAGCAGCAACCCGGGCCTTCGGAACGAGCAGTACTTC
NA,TRBJ1-1,TRBD1,TRBV30,CAWSEGGWAAFF,TGTGCCTGGAGTGAAGGGGGCTGGGCAGCTTTCTTT
NA,TRBJ2-7,NA,TRBV6-1,CASSGLLSPYEQYF,TGTGCCAGCAGTGGACTACTTAGCCCCTACGAGCAGTACTTC